Below, 21 T cell receptor beta chains from the same sample are listed, as sequenced in a study of blood T cell repertoires in COVID-19. The data were produced by immunoSEQ multiplex PCR, yet TCRdb's version contains in-frame clones alone and is incomplete. This table holds about 340,000 clones, about 90% found once. Sequenced sample: peripheral blood. The receptors shown here come from a young woman who had recovered from COVID-19.

V is TRBV3-1 (or the pseudogene TRBV3-2) and J is TRBJ2-3; no definite D call. Per germline, CDR1 LGHDT and CDR2 YNNKEL (reference sequence). The CDR3 consists of 15 residues. Trimming shortened V by 4 bases and J by 5 bases, and 16 bases separated the two germline ends. CDR3: CASSRGSWSEDTQYF. For the CDR3, the DNA is TGTGCCAGCAGCCGCGGTAGTTGGAGCGAAGATACGCAGTATTTT.

This clone was detected a few times. The J gene is TRBJ2-2, the V gene TRBV19, with 9 bases lining up with TRBD1. The CDR3 loop spans 15 amino acids. With 4 bases clipped from V and 2 bases from J, the junction kept 2 bases outside the gene matches. Germline V gene lookup returns CDR1 LNHDA and CDR2 SQIVND (reference sequence). The CDR3 DNA reads as TGTGCCAGTAGTAGGACAGGGGACAACACCGGGGAGCTGTTTTTT. It is translated as CASSRTGDNTGELFF.

This sequence joins TRBV6-4 and TRBJ2-7; no clear D gene. The CDR3 consists of 11 residues. Deletions cut 4 bases from V and 13 bases from J, with 14 bases between. The V gene's germline CDR1 is MRHNA and CDR2 SNTAGT. CDR3 coding DNA: TGTGCCAGCAGTGCCCGGGTACTGAGATACGTC. Amino acid sequence: CASSARVLRYV.

V and J are TRBV24-1 and TRBJ1-2, with TRBD1 matching over 8 bases. Germline V gives CDR1 KGHDR, CDR2 SFDVKD. This CDR3 spans 16 amino acids. V dropped 2 bases and J dropped 8; count of bases not matched to a gene: 12. CDR3 protein: CATSDWGTGGLEGYTF. The CDR3 nucleotides read TGTGCCACCAGTGATTGGGGTACAGGGGGGCTAGAAGGCTACACCTTC.

The chain carries TRBV10-3 and TRBJ1-2; D remains ambiguous. The V end was cut by 2 bases, the J end by 5 bases, with 9 bases between. This CDR3 comprises 13 residues. Germline V gives CDR1 ENHRY, CDR2 SYGVKD. As DNA, the CDR3 is TGTGCCATCAGTGAGGGCAGGCGTTATGGCTACACCTTC. Its protein product is CAISEGRRYGYTF.

The chain joins TRBV30 to TRBJ1-1; 9 nucleotides agree with TRBD1. Trimming cost V 2 bases and J 11 bases; bases outside gene matches: 9. Germline V lookup: CDR1 GTSNPN, CDR2 SVGIG (reference sequence). The CDR3 spans 13 residues. The chain's CDR3 is CAWSRGQGRLAFF. As DNA, the CDR3 is TGTGCCTGGAGTCGGGGACAGGGTAGGTTGGCTTTCTTT.

This clone has a single count. The chain recombines TRBV11-3 with TRBJ1-4; D is unresolved. This CDR3 spans 12 amino acids. Germline lookup yields CDR1 SGHNT and CDR2 YENEEA. Trimming removed 6 bases at V and 7 bases at J, with 9 bases between. The CDR3 DNA reads TGTGCCAGCAGAAGGGCGGGTGAAAAACTGTTTTTT. It yields the protein CASRRAGEKLFF.

The V gene is TRBV10-3, the J gene TRBJ2-1; 9 bases map to TRBD2. V shed 0 bases, J shed 4 bases, and the junction held 4 bases outside the gene matches. There are 16 residues in the CDR3. Germline values: CDR1 ENHRY, CDR2 SYGVKD. CDR3 amino acids: CAISESSSGMYNEQFF. The DNA of the CDR3 is TGTGCCATCAGTGAGTCGTCTAGCGGGATGTACAATGAGCAGTTCTTC.

The gene calls are TRBV11-3 and TRBJ1-1, with D possibly being TRBD1 (5 bases). The ends were cut back, 5 bases at V and 0 bases at J, with 13 bases in the middle. The CDR3 sequence is 15 residues long. Germline lookup yields CDR1 SGHNT and CDR2 YENEEA. CDR3 in amino acids: CASSPLGGLNTEAFF. CDR3 coding DNA: TGTGCCAGCAGCCCCCTTGGGGGGTTGAACACTGAAGCTTTCTTT.

DNA of the CDR3: TGTGCCAGCAGCTTAGGAGGGTGGGGCACAGATACGCAGTATTTT. This encodes CASSLGGWGTDTQYF. The V call is TRBV11-3, the J call TRBJ2-3; tentative D call: TRBD2 (5 bases). CDR1 is SGHNT, CDR2 YENEEA, per germline. V lost 1 base, J lost 1 base, and 9 bases lay in between. The CDR3 spans 15 residues.

The chain combines TRBV27 with TRBJ2-3, with 8 bases that match TRBD2. This CDR3 region has 16 residues. V lost 5 bases, J lost 6 bases, and 13 bases stayed unmatched. CDR1 MNHEY and CDR2 SMNVEV come from the germline V gene (reference sequence). CDR3 protein: CASSPIGQRELDTQYF. In DNA, the CDR3 is TGTGCCAGCAGTCCGATAGGTCAGCGGGAGTTGGATACGCAGTATTTT.

This sequence joins TRBV27 and TRBJ1-2, with 7 bases fitting TRBD1. The trim removed 5 bases at V and 13 bases at J, leaving 22 bases unmatched. Per germline, CDR1 MNHEY and CDR2 SMNVEV (reference sequence). CDR3 length equals 16 residues. In nucleotides, the CDR3 is TGTGCCAGCAGTCCAACCTTTGGGGTAGGGGGCTTAACACTCACCTTC. Protein sequence: CASSPTFGVGGLTLTF.

CDR3 protein: CASSFLPRGRSTDTQYF. CDR3 DNA: TGTGCCAGCAGCTTCCTCCCCCGCGGGCGAAGCACAGATACGCAGTATTTT. The genes are TRBV7-2 and TRBJ2-3; maybe TRBD2 (5 bases). V was cut by 3 bases and J by 0 bases, with 16 bases left in between. Germline V CDR1 and CDR2: SGHTA, FQGNSA. The CDR3 sequence is 17 residues long.

CDR3: CATSDSRTLTDTQYF. The CDR3 DNA is TGTGCCACCAGTGATTCTAGGACTCTCACAGATACGCAGTATTTT. The rearrangement uses TRBV24-1 and TRBJ2-3; D is perhaps TRBD2 (5 bases). The V end lost 2 bases, the J end lost 2 bases, and 10 bases lay between the germline ends. Germline loops: CDR1 KGHDR, CDR2 SFDVKD. There are 15 residues in the CDR3.

The rearrangement uses TRBV29-1 and TRBJ1-3, with 10 bases aligning to TRBD1. The trim removed 5 bases at V and 2 bases at J, leaving 3 bases unmatched. The germline gives CDR1 SQVTM, CDR2 ANQGSEA. This CDR3 is 14 amino acids long. CDR3 bases: TGCAGCGTTAGGACAGGGGGTGCTGGAAACACCATATATTTT. It yields the protein CSVRTGGAGNTIYF.

The V gene is TRBV19, the J gene TRBJ2-3, with 15 bases matching TRBD2. Germline CDR1 LNHDA, CDR2 SQIVND (reference sequence). The CDR3 extends over 17 amino acids. V lost 5 bases, J lost 6 bases, and 9 bases stayed unmatched. The CDR3 sequence: CASSEGLAGGPMDTQYF. The CDR3 nucleotides are TGTGCCAGTAGTGAAGGACTAGCGGGAGGGCCTATGGATACGCAGTATTTT.

This sequence joins TRBV6-1 and TRBJ2-1; D is ambiguous. Trimming removed 1 base at V and 0 bases at J, with 7 bases between. CDR1 is MNHNS, CDR2 SASEGT, per germline. CDR3 length equals 15 residues. The CDR3 DNA is TGTGCCAGCAGTGAAGGGGCAAACTCCTACAATGAGCAGTTCTTC. Protein sequence: CASSEGANSYNEQFF.

The chain has TRBV5-6 and TRBJ2-1; D is undetermined. V lost 0 bases to trimming and J lost 0 bases, with 10 bases between them. The CDR3 length is 16 residues. From germline, CDR1 is SGHDT and CDR2 YYEEEE. In DNA, the CDR3 is TGTGCCAGCAGCTTGGTCGCGCCGAACTCCTACAATGAGCAGTTCTTC. Amino acid sequence: CASSLVAPNSYNEQFF.

To note about this clone: The same CDR3 can be traced to other DNA sequences in this sample. The chain has TRBV21-1 and TRBJ1-5. TRBV21-1 is assigned pseudogene status. The CDR3 has 17 amino acids. The DNA of the CDR3 is TGCGCCAGCAGCAAAGTACCGGGACTATATAGCAATCAGCCCCAGCATTTT. Translating gives CASSKVPGLYSNQPQHF.

The V gene is TRBV23-1, the J gene TRBJ1-4, with 9 bases lining up with TRBD1. TRBV23-1 is labeled an ORF, and its function is uncertain. Trimming removed 0 bases from V and 8 bases from J; junction bases left unmatched: 10. The CDR3 is made up of 17 amino acids. DNA for the CDR3: TGCGCCAGCAGTCAATCCCTAGTGGGACAGGGTTGGGAAAAACTGTTTTTT. This gives the protein CASSQSLVGQGWEKLFF.

The genes are TRBV18 and TRBJ1-1, with TRBD1 as a possible D gene (5 bases). Germline assignment: CDR1 KGHSH and CDR2 LQKENI. The V gene lost 3 bases and the J gene lost 2 bases, with 19 bases spanning the gap. The CDR3 has 17 amino acids. CDR3 nucleotide sequence: TGTGCCAGCTCACCTTGGGACTCCCTGAGGAGAAACACTGAAGCTTTCTTT. Residues: CASSPWDSLRRNTEAFF.